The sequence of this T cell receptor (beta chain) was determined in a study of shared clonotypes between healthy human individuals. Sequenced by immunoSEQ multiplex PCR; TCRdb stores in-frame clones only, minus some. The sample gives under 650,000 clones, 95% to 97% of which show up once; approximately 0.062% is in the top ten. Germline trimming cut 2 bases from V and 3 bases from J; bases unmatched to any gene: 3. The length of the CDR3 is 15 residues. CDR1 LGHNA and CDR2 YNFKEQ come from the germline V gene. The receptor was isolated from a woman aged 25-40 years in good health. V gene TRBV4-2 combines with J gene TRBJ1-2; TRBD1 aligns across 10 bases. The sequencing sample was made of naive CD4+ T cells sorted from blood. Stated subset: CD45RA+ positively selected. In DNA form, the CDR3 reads TGTGCCAGCAGCCAACCGGACAGGGGGGACTATGGCTACACCTTC. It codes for CASSQPDRGDYGYTF.